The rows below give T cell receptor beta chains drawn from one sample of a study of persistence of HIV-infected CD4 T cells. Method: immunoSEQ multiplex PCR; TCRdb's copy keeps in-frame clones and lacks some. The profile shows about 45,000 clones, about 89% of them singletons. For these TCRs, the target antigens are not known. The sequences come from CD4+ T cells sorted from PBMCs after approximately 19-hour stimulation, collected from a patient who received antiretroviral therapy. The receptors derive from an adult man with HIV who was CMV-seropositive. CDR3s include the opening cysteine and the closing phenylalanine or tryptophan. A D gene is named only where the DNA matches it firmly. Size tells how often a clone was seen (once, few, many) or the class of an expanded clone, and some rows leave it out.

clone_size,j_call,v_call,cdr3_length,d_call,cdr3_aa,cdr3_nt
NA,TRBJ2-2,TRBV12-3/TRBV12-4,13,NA,CASRDRSTGELFF,TGTGCCAGCAGGGACCGTTCCACCGGGGAGCTGTTTTTT
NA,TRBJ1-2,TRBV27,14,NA,CASRGSGSNYGYTF,TGTGCCAGCAGAGGGTCCGGGTCTAACTATGGCTACACCTTC
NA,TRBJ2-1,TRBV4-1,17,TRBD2,CASSRGSSGEGNNEQFF,TGCGCCAGCAGCCGTGGGTCTAGCGGGGAAGGTAACAATGAGCAGTTCTTC
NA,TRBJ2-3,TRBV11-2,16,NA,CASSLGVQRGTDTQYF,TGTGCCAGCAGCTTAGGGGTCCAGAGGGGCACAGATACGCAGTATTTT
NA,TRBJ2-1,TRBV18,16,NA,CASSSKGSPDLNEQFF,TGTGCCAGCTCGTCTAAGGGCTCGCCGGACCTAAATGAGCAGTTCTTC
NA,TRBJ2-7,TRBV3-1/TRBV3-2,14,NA,CAYRRPRSSYEQYF,TGTGCCTATAGAAGGCCCAGGAGCTCCTACGAGCAGTACTTC
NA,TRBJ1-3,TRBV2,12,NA,CATRGSGNTIYF,TGTGCTACGAGAGGCTCTGGAAACACCATATATTTT
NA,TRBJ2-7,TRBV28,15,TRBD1,CASRHRDRRSYKQYF,TGTGCCAGCAGACACCGGGACAGGAGATCCTACAAGCAGTACTTC
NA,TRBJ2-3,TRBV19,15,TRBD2,CARTLIGGTTDTQYF,TGTGCCAGGACCTTGATCGGGGGGACCACAGATACGCAGTATTTT
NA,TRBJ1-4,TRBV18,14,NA,CASSPYGAGEKLFF,TGTGCCAGCTCACCATATGGGGCAGGCGAAAAACTGTTTTTT
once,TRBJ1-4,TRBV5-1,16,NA,CASSLEPRGPNEKLFF,TGCGCCAGCAGCTTGGAGCCCCGGGGTCCTAATGAAAAACTGTTTTTT
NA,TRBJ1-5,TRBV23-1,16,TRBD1,CASSRGGTGGYQPQHF,TGCGCCAGCAGTCGGGGCGGGACAGGGGGCTATCAGCCCCAGCATTTT
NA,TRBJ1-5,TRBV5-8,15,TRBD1,CAISQGDRSNQPQHF,TGTGCCATCTCACAGGGGGATAGGAGCAATCAGCCCCAGCATTTT
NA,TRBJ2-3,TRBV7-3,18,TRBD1,CASSTTLGTGEIPDTQYF,TGTGCCAGCAGCACCACTTTGGGGACAGGGGAGATTCCAGATACGCAGTATTTT
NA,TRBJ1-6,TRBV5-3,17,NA,CARSLERVVPRWSPLHF,TGTGCCAGAAGCTTGGAAAGGGTGGTTCCAAGGTGGTCACCCCTCCACTTT
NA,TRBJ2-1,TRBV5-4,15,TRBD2,CASSQGLAGRGEQFF,TGTGCCAGCAGCCAAGGACTAGCGGGGAGGGGTGAGCAGTTCTTC
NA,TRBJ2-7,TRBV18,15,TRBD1,CASSSSQGVSYEQYF,TGTGCCAGCTCATCTTCACAGGGGGTTTCCTACGAGCAGTACTTC
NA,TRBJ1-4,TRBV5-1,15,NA,CASSSARGFGEKLFF,TGCGCCAGCAGCTCCGCGCGTGGGTTCGGGGAAAAACTGTTTTTT
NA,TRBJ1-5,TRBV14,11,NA,CASSPNQPQHF,TGTGCCAGCAGCCCCAATCAGCCCCAGCATTTT
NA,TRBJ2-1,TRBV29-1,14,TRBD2,CSVAVAGIYNEQFF,TGCAGCGTTGCCGTAGCGGGGATTTACAATGAGCAGTTCTTC
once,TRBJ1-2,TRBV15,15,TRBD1,CATSRDQGGNYGYTF,TGTGCCACCAGCAGAGATCAAGGGGGCAACTATGGCTACACCTTC
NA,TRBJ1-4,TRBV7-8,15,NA,CASSRVGGANEKLFF,TGTGCCAGCAGCCGAGTGGGGGGGGCTAATGAAAAACTGTTTTTT
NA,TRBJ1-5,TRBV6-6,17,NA,CASSQRGGALTAGPQHF,TGTGCCAGCAGTCAGAGGGGGGGGGCCCTAACTGCGGGGCCCCAGCATTTT
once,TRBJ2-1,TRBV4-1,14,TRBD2,CASQKRGGSSEQFF,TGCGCCAGCCAGAAGCGGGGGGGAAGCAGTGAGCAGTTCTTC
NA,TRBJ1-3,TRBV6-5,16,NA,CASSYSFKHSGNTIYF,TGTGCCAGCAGTTACTCGTTCAAACACTCTGGAAACACCATATATTTT
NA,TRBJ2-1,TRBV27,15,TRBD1,CASSKRGGELTEQFF,TGTGCCAGCAGCAAACGAGGGGGCGAATTAACTGAGCAGTTCTTC
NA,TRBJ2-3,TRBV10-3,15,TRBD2,CAIRLAGDRTDTQYF,TGTGCCATTAGACTAGCGGGGGATCGCACAGATACGCAGTATTTT
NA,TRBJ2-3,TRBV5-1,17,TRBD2,CASSLVIAGGLTDTQYF,TGCGCCAGCAGCTTGGTGATAGCGGGGGGCCTCACAGATACGCAGTATTTT
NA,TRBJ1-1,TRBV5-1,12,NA,CASSLGLTEAFF,TGCGCCAGCAGCTTAGGGCTCACTGAAGCTTTCTTT
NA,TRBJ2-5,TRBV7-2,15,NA,CASSLPGPPGETQYF,TGTGCCAGCAGCTTGCCGGGCCCCCCGGGAGAGACCCAGTACTTC
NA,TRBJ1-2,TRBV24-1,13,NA,CATSASWGDGYTF,TGTGCCACCAGTGCGTCCTGGGGCGATGGCTACACCTTC
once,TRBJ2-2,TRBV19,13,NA,CASSSGLPGELFF,TGTGCCAGCTCTTCGGGGTTACCCGGGGAGCTGTTTTTT
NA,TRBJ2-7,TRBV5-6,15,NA,CASSLNSFRFYEQYF,TGTGCCAGCAGCTTGAACTCCTTCCGTTTCTACGAGCAGTACTTC
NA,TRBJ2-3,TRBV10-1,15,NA,CASSAVPAMVDTQYF,TGCGCCAGCAGTGCTGTGCCTGCCATGGTAGATACGCAGTATTTT
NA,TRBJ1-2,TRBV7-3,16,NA,CASSLTGGVSGYGYTF,TGTGCCAGCAGCTTAACGGGCGGGGTATCGGGCTATGGCTACACCTTC
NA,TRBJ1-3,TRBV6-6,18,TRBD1,CASSPIRRTGSSGNTIYF,TGTGCCAGCAGTCCCATCCGTCGGACAGGCAGCTCTGGAAACACCATATATTTT
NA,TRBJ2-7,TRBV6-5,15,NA,CASRRPDRNPYEQYF,TGTGCCAGCAGGCGTCCCGACAGGAACCCCTACGAGCAGTACTTC
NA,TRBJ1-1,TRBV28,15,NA,CASSLTSTVNTEAFF,TGTGCCAGCAGTTTAACCTCGACAGTGAACACTGAAGCTTTCTTT
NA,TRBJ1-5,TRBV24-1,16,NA,CATSETDSDSNQPQHF,TGTGCCACCAGTGAGACGGACAGTGACAGCAATCAGCCCCAGCATTTT
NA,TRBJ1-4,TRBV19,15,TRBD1,CASSDQGATNEKLFF,TGTGCCAGTAGTGACCAGGGGGCGACTAATGAAAAACTGTTTTTT
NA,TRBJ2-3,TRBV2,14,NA,CASSPDGGTDTQYF,TGTGCCAGCAGTCCAGACGGAGGCACAGATACGCAGTATTTT
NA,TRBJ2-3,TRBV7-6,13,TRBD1,CASSQPGTGSKYF,TGTGCCAGCAGCCAACCCGGGACAGGGTCCAAGTATTTT
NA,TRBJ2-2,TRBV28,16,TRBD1,CASSDTTGAGTGELFF,TGTGCCAGCAGTGATACGACAGGGGCGGGCACCGGGGAGCTGTTTTTT
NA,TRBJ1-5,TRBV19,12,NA,CASRWGNQPQHF,TGTGCCAGTAGGTGGGGGAATCAGCCCCAGCATTTT
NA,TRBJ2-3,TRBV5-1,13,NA,CASSLVVPDTQYF,TGCGCCAGCAGCTTAGTCGTCCCAGATACGCAGTATTTT
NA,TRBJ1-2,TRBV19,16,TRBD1,CASSIDRGQSSYGYTF,TGTGCCAGTAGTATAGATCGGGGACAGTCCTCCTATGGCTACACCTTC
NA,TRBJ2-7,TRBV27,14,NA,CASSLGPGDYEQYF,TGTGCCAGCAGTTTAGGGCCAGGGGACTACGAGCAGTACTTC
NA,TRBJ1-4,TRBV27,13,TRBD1,CARRKGGDEKLFF,TGTGCCAGAAGGAAAGGGGGCGATGAAAAACTGTTTTTT
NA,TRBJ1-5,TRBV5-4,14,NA,CASSFGGQGQPQHF,TGTGCCAGCAGCTTTGGGGGGCAGGGGCAGCCCCAGCATTTT
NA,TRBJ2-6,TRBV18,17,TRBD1,CASSEGQVNSGANVLTF,TGTGCCAGCTCCGAGGGACAGGTAAACTCTGGGGCCAACGTCCTGACTTTC